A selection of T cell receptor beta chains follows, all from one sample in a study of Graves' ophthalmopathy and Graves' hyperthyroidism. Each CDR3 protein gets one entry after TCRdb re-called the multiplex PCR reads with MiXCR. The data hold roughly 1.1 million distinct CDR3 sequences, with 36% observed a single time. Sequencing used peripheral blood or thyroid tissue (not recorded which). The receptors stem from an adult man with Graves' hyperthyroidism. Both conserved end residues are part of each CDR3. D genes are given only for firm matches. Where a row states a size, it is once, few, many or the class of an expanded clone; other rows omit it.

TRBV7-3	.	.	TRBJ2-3	TGTGCCAGCAGCGCCCTATACACAGATACGCAGTATTTT	CASSALYTDTQYF
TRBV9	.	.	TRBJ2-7	TGTGCCAGCAGCCCGCCTAGGGCAGGTGACTTCTACGAGCAGTACTTC	CASSPPRAGDFYEQYF
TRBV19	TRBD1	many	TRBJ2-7	TGTGCCAGCAGCTCCGGACAGGGAAACGAGCAGTACTTC	CASSSGQGNEQYF
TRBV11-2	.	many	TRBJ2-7	TGTGCCAGCAGCTTAGTTGGGCTTTCCTACGAGCAGTACTTC	CASSLVGLSYEQYF
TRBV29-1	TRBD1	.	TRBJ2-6	TGCAGCGTCGAACAGGGGACCCCGAACGTCCTGACTTTC	CSVEQGTPNVLTF
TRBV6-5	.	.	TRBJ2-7	TGTGCCAGCAGTGCTGAGGGATTTAGATTCGGCGAGCAGTACTTC	CASSAEGFRFGEQYF
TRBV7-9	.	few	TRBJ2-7	TGTGCCAGCAGCTTAGAGGAGGGGGTGTACGAGCAGTACTTC	CASSLEEGVYEQYF
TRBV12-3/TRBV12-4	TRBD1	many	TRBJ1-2	TGTGCCAGCAGTACAACGGACAGGGTCGGCTATGGCTACACCTTC	CASSTTDRVGYGYTF
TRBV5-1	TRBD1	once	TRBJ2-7	TGCGCCAGCAGCAGGGGGCAAGTAGCTCAGGGTGAGCAGTACTTC	CASSRGQVAQGEQYF
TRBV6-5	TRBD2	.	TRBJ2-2	TGTGCCAGCAGTTACTGGGCGGGAGGGCCGAACACCGGGGAGCTGTTTTTT	CASSYWAGGPNTGELFF
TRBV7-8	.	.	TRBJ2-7	TGTGCCAGCAGTGCTAGGACGGGTGCCGCCTACGAGCAGTACTTC	CASSARTGAAYEQYF
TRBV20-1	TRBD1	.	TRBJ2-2	TGCAGTGCTAGACAGGGGGCGCGGGAGCTGTTTTTT	CSARQGARELFF
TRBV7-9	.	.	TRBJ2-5	TGTGCCAGCAGCGCCGGGACCCTCGTAAGAGAGACCCAGTACTTC	CASSAGTLVRETQYF
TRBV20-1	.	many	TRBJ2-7	TGCAGTGCTAGGGATATTAGGGAATCGGTCTCCTACGAGCAGTACTTC	CSARDIRESVSYEQYF
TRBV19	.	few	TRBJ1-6	TGTGCCAGTAGTAGCGCCTGGGGGAGCCGTAATTCACCCCTCCACTTT	CASSSAWGSRNSPLHF
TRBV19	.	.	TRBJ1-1	TGTGCCAGTAGTACGGGGGTCCGGCCGGTGAACACTGAAGCTTTCTTT	CASSTGVRPVNTEAFF
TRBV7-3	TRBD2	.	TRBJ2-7	TGCGCCAGCAGTGAGCCGGGAGGGCCGGGGGAGCAGTACTTC	CASSEPGGPGEQYF
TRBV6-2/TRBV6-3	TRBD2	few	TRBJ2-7	TGTGCCAGCACGGGACTAGCTCGGTCCTACGAGCAGTACTTC	CASTGLARSYEQYF
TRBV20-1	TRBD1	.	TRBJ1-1	TGCAGTTGCACCCGCAGGGGGCGAGGAAACACTGAAGCTTTCTTT	CSCTRRGRGNTEAFF
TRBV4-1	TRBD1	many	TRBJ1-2	TGCGCCAGCAGCCAGCCGGACAGGGGTGAAGGCTACACCTTC	CASSQPDRGEGYTF
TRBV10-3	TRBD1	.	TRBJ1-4	TGTGCCACGACAGGGGGGGGTGAAAAACTGTTTTTT	CATTGGGEKLFF
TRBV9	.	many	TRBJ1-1	TGTGCCAGCAGCGTCGGCAGCTTGAACACTGAAGCTTTCTTT	CASSVGSLNTEAFF
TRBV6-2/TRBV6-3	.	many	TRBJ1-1	TGTGCCAGCAGATCAGAATACTCTGAAGCTTTCTTT	CASRSEYSEAFF
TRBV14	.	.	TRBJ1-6	TGTGCCAGCAGCCAAGCTCCCACCTTT	CASSQAPTF
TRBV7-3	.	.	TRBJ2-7	TGTGCCAGCAGCTCGGGACCGAGACTAGAGCAGTACTTC	CASSSGPRLEQYF
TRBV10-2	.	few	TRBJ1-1	TGTGCCAGCAGTTACTCGAGAGGGGCGGACAGACCGAACACTGAAGCTTTCTTT	CASSYSRGADRPNTEAFF
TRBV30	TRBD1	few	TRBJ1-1	TGTGCCTGGAGCGTTGACAGGGGACGAGCTTTCTTT	CAWSVDRGRAFF